The 5 T cell receptor beta chains in this list originate from one sample, sequenced in a study of cytomegalovirus exposure and HLA in healthy donors. Both 60 Vbeta primers and 13 Jbeta primers went into the PCR. Assay used: immunoSEQ multiplex PCR; TCRdb lists only in-frame clones, some missing. The profile shows around 140,000 clones, more than 9.5% of them singletons. The sequenced material came from PBMCs. Receptors originate from a man aged 45-60 years in good health and CMV-seronegative.

The chain combines TRBV2 with TRBJ2-1, with TRBD2 matching 12 bases. From germline, CDR1 is SNHLY and CDR2 FYNNEI. Trimming at V came to 5 bases and at J to 6 bases, leaving 2 bases not matched to a gene. The CDR3 is 14 amino acids. CDR3 nucleotide sequence: TGTGCCAGCAGTACGGGACTAGCGGGCAATGAGCAGTTCTTC. Its translation: CASSTGLAGNEQFF. Using reference TRBV2 and TRBJ2-1 for the parts outside the CDR3, the full variable domain is EPEVTQTPSHQVTQMGQEVILRCVPISNHLYFYWYRQILGQKVEFLVSFYNNEISEKSEIFDDQFSVERPDGSNFTLKIRSTKLEDSAMYFCASSTGLAGNEQFFGPGTRLTVL.

This sequence joins TRBV9 and TRBJ1-3; possibly TRBD1 for D (5 bases). The CDR3 contains 16 residues. V was cut by 2 bases and J by 8 bases, with 20 bases left in between. Germline V CDR1 and CDR2: SGDLS, YYNGEE. Here the CDR3 DNA reads TGTGCCAGCAGCGTGGCCCAAACGGCCCAAGGGGACACCATATATTTT. As protein: CASSVAQTAQGDTIYF.

This clone was counted a few times. The chain uses TRBV29-1 and TRBJ1-4, with D uncertain. The ends were cut back, 6 bases at V and 5 bases at J, with 13 bases in the middle. CDR3 length: 13 amino acids. Germline CDR1 SQVTM, CDR2 ANQGSEA. The CDR3 protein is CSVSTDLNEKLFF. The CDR3 region has the DNA TGCAGCGTCTCCACGGACTTAAATGAAAAACTGTTTTTT.

This clone occurred a few times. The chain employs TRBV28 and TRBJ1-2, with TRBD1 identical over 10 bases. The V gene end was trimmed by 6 bases and the J gene end by 4 bases; junction bases not matched to a gene: 14. The length of the CDR3 is 17 residues. Germline CDR1 MDHEN, CDR2 SYDVKM. CDR3 nucleotides: TGTGCCAGCAGAGGGGGAAGCGACAGGGGGCGGGTCTATGGCTACACCTTC. Protein: CASRGGSDRGRVYGYTF.

The CDR3 DNA sequence: TGCGCCAGCAGTGTGGGACTAGCGGAAATCACAGATACGCAGTATTTT. Translating gives CASSVGLAEITDTQYF. The V gene is TRBV5-1, the J gene TRBJ2-3; TRBD2 matches at 11 bases. The CDR3 loop spans 16 amino acids. V was pared by 5 bases and J by 2 bases, with 7 bases of the junction left unmatched. The germline V gene has CDR1 SGHRS and CDR2 YFSETQ.